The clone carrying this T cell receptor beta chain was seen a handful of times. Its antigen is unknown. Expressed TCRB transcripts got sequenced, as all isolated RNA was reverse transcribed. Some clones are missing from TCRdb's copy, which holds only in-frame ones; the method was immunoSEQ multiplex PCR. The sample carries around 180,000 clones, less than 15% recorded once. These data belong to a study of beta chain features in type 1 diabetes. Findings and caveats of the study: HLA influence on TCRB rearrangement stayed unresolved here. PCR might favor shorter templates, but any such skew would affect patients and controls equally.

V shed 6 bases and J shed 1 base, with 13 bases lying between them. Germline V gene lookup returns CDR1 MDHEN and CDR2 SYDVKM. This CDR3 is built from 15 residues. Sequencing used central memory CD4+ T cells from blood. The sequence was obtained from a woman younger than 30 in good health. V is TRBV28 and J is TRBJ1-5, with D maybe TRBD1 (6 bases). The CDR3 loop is CASRRQTGSNQPQHF. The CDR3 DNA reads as TGTGCCAGCAGACGTCAGACAGGCAGCAATCAGCCCCAGCATTTT.